This T cell receptor (beta chain) came from a study of T cell changes during pregnancy in multiple sclerosis. The CDR3 contains 11 residues. Germline loops: CDR1 MNHEY, CDR2 SVGAGI. V was pared by 7 bases and J by 6 bases, with 8 bases between. Repertoires were generated with immunoSEQ multiplex PCR, while TCRdb's copy carries only in-frame clones and drops some. In the table there are over 50,000 clones, 80% to 90% of which are singletons. The genes are TRBV6-5 and TRBJ2-3; TRBD1 is a possible D gene (5 bases). What was sequenced was peripheral blood from another person, used as feeder cells. The sequence was collected from a human donor whose cells served as feeder cells for cultures in a pregnancy study. The CDR3 region has the DNA TGTGCCAGCAAAAAGGGGGATACGCAGTATTTT. Translating it yields CASKKGDTQYF.